These T cell receptor beta chains were read from a single sample in a study of blood T cell repertoires in COVID-19. Libraries were prepared by immunoSEQ multiplex PCR; TCRdb keeps only in-frame clonotypes and omits some of them. The table has around 140,000 clones, over 75% seen once; the top ten hold 1.5% to 2%. Sample: peripheral blood. These receptors all stem from a woman in her forties or fifties with acute or convalescent COVID-19. The CDR3 runs from the conserved cysteine through the conserved F or W. The D gene is left open where the match is weak.

V gene: TRBV27
D gene: NA
CDR3 length: 17
J gene: TRBJ1-6
CDR3 DNA: TGTGCCAGCAGTTTAGGAGCAGATAGCTCCTATAATTCACCCCTCCACTTT
CDR3 protein: CASSLGADSSYNSPLHF

V gene: TRBV6-1
D gene: TRBD1
CDR3 length: 16
J gene: TRBJ1-5
CDR3 DNA: TGTGCCAGCAGTGACCCGGGACAGGGGGTCAATCAGCCCCAGCATTTT
CDR3 protein: CASSDPGQGVNQPQHF

V gene: TRBV9
D gene: TRBD1
CDR3 length: 16
J gene: TRBJ1-4
CDR3 DNA: TGTGCCAGCAGCCCTCGGACAGGGACAGCTAATGAAAAACTGTTTTTT
CDR3 protein: CASSPRTGTANEKLFF

V gene: TRBV6-5
D gene: NA
CDR3 length: 13
J gene: TRBJ2-1
CDR3 DNA: TGTGCCAGCAGTTACCGAGCTTACAATGAGCAGTTCTTC
CDR3 protein: CASSYRAYNEQFF

V gene: TRBV25-1
D gene: TRBD1
CDR3 length: 17
J gene: TRBJ2-3
CDR3 DNA: TGTGCCAGCAGTGACCCACACCGGGACAGGGGCGCAGATACGCAGTATTTT
CDR3 protein: CASSDPHRDRGADTQYF

V gene: TRBV18
D gene: NA
CDR3 length: 15
J gene: TRBJ2-3
CDR3 DNA: TGTGCCAGCTCACCAATCAGTTCCAGCACAGATACGCAGTATTTT
CDR3 protein: CASSPISSSTDTQYF

V gene: TRBV13
D gene: TRBD2
CDR3 length: 15
J gene: TRBJ2-1
CDR3 DNA: TGTGCCAGCAGCCTACTAGCGTCCCTAAACAATGAGCAGTTCTTC
CDR3 protein: CASSLLASLNNEQFF

V gene: TRBV18
D gene: NA
CDR3 length: 13
J gene: TRBJ1-2
CDR3 DNA: TGTGCCAGCTCACCTGCGGGTAACTATGGCTACACCTTC
CDR3 protein: CASSPAGNYGYTF

V gene: TRBV12-3/TRBV12-4
D gene: NA
CDR3 length: 13
J gene: TRBJ1-3
CDR3 DNA: TGTGCCAGCAGCCTGACAGGTCCAAGCACCATATATTTT
CDR3 protein: CASSLTGPSTIYF

V gene: TRBV18
D gene: NA
CDR3 length: 12
J gene: TRBJ2-7
CDR3 DNA: TGTGCCAGCTCACCAGGTACAGACGAGCAGTACTTC
CDR3 protein: CASSPGTDEQYF

V gene: TRBV5-4
D gene: TRBD1
CDR3 length: 16
J gene: TRBJ1-4
CDR3 DNA: TGTGCCAGCAGCTTTGGCAGGGGGACAACTAATGAAAAACTGTTTTTT
CDR3 protein: CASSFGRGTTNEKLFF

V gene: TRBV1
D gene: NA
CDR3 length: 13
J gene: TRBJ1-4
CDR3 DNA: TGCACCAGCAGTGGGGAGCTTAATGAAAAACTGTTTTTT
CDR3 protein: CTSSGELNEKLFF